This is a list of T cell receptor beta chains from one sample in a study of T cell responses to AZD1222 COVID-19 vaccine. Clones were sequenced by immunoSEQ multiplex PCR, and TCRdb holds only the in-frame ones, with some missing. The sample holds 130,000 to 150,000 clones, approximately 88% seen once. The sample was peripheral blood, taken 28 days after the second dose of the MenACWY control vaccine. Receptor source: an adult who received the MenACWY meningococcal vaccine as a control. Both conserved end residues are part of each CDR3. D genes are given only for firm matches. Some rows mark clone size as missing; the rest say once, few, many or name a class of expanded clone.

V	size	D	J	CDR3	DNA
TRBV11-2	-	-	TRBJ2-2	CASSFGATGELFF	TGTGCCAGCAGCTTCGGGGCCACCGGGGAGCTGTTTTTT
TRBV4-3	-	TRBD1	TRBJ1-3	CASSQKGTGGPPFSGNTIYF	TGCGCCAGCAGCCAGAAAGGGACAGGGGGCCCTCCTTTCTCTGGAAACACCATATATTTT
TRBV4-2	-	TRBD1	TRBJ2-1	CASSPKTGVLNEQFF	TGTGCCAGCAGCCCTAAGACAGGGGTCCTGAATGAGCAGTTCTTC
TRBV7-9	-	TRBD1	TRBJ1-2	CASSPPGQGIAGYTF	TGTGCCAGCAGCCCACCGGGACAGGGAATCGCTGGCTACACCTTC
TRBV6-4	-	-	TRBJ1-2	CASSEGRGTGYTF	TGTGCCAGCAGTGAAGGGCGCGGAACTGGCTACACCTTC
TRBV7-2	-	-	TRBJ1-1	CASSLQVGGTEAFF	TGTGCCAGCAGCTTACAGGTCGGGGGTACTGAAGCTTTCTTT
TRBV3-1/TRBV3-2	-	TRBD2	TRBJ2-3	CASSQFGTSGDTQYF	TGTGCCAGCAGCCAATTCGGGACTAGCGGAGATACGCAGTATTTT
TRBV6-4	-	-	TRBJ2-3	CASSDGMKADTQYF	TGTGCCAGCAGTGACGGGATGAAGGCAGATACGCAGTATTTT
TRBV20-1	-	-	TRBJ2-7	CSARDGYEQYF	TGCAGTGCTAGAGATGGCTACGAGCAGTACTTC
TRBV6-1	-	TRBD1	TRBJ2-6	CASSDGTGGRSGANVLTF	TGTGCCAGCAGTGATGGGACAGGGGGCCGCTCTGGGGCCAACGTCCTGACTTTC
TRBV11-3	once	-	TRBJ1-1	CASSPSRGRGTEAFF	TGTGCCAGCAGCCCCTCCCGGGGGAGAGGCACTGAAGCTTTCTTT
TRBV11-2	-	-	TRBJ1-6	CASSLGYRDDSPLHF	TGTGCCAGCAGCTTAGGCTACAGGGACGATTCACCCCTCCACTTT
TRBV3-1/TRBV3-2	-	TRBD2	TRBJ2-7	CASSRQGTSGPYEQYF	TGTGCCAGCAGCCGACAGGGGACTAGCGGGCCCTACGAGCAGTACTTC
TRBV3-1/TRBV3-2	-	-	TRBJ1-2	CASSRPTGGGYTF	TGTGCCAGCAGCCGCCCGACAGGTGGAGGCTACACCTTC
TRBV6-2/TRBV6-3	-	-	TRBJ2-7	CASSLLRTYEQYF	TGTGCCAGCAGTCTCCTCAGAACCTACGAGCAGTACTTC
TRBV6-2/TRBV6-3	-	TRBD2	TRBJ2-1	CASSGLAGYNEQFF	TGTGCCAGCAGCGGACTAGCGGGATACAATGAGCAGTTCTTC
TRBV24-1	-	-	TRBJ2-5	CATSDLGSQETQYF	TGTGCCACCAGTGATTTGGGCAGCCAAGAGACCCAGTACTTC
TRBV28	-	-	TRBJ2-7	CASSPANTRDEQYF	TGTGCCAGCAGTCCAGCAAACACAAGAGACGAGCAGTACTTC
TRBV7-8	once	TRBD2	TRBJ2-1	CASSSSGRLGNEQFF	TGTGCCAGCAGCTCCAGCGGGAGACTGGGCAATGAGCAGTTCTTC
TRBV7-2	-	-	TRBJ1-1	CASSFSTNTEAFF	TGTGCCAGCAGCTTTAGTACGAACACTGAAGCTTTCTTT
TRBV5-8	-	-	TRBJ1-2	CASSFLGGPSNYGYTF	TGTGCCAGCAGCTTTTTGGGGGGGCCATCTAACTATGGCTACACCTTC
TRBV5-6	-	-	TRBJ1-2	CASSFGSPGGYTF	TGTGCCAGCAGCTTCGGGAGTCCGGGTGGCTACACCTTC
TRBV15	-	-	TRBJ1-6	CATRPRVGFNSPLHF	TGTGCCACCAGGCCGCGGGTGGGCTTTAATTCACCCCTCCACTTT
TRBV5-1	-	TRBD1	TRBJ1-1	CASRGGLEGAEAFF	TGCGCCAGCAGAGGGGGCTTGGAGGGGGCTGAAGCTTTCTTT
TRBV19	-	TRBD2	TRBJ2-7	CASSGTSGFSYEQYF	TGTGCCAGTAGTGGGACTAGCGGGTTCTCCTACGAGCAGTACTTC
TRBV27	-	TRBD2	TRBJ2-3	CASSSPREADTQYF	TGTGCCAGCAGTTCCCCGCGGGAGGCAGATACGCAGTATTTT
TRBV10-3	-	-	TRBJ2-7	CAISQNYEQYF	TGTGCCATCTCACAGAACTACGAGCAGTACTTC
TRBV6-6	-	-	TRBJ2-7	CASSYGQGGTYEQYF	TGTGCCAGCAGTTACGGCCAGGGGGGAACCTACGAGCAGTACTTC
TRBV27	-	-	TRBJ1-1	CASQGAIGAFF	TGTGCCAGCCAAGGGGCGATTGGGGCTTTCTTT
TRBV19	few	TRBD2	TRBJ2-7	CASSTGGNSYEQYF	TGTGCCAGTAGTACGGGGGGAAACTCCTACGAGCAGTACTTC
TRBV9	-	TRBD1	TRBJ1-5	CASSRSLGTGERPQHF	TGTGCCAGCAGCAGGAGCCTTGGGACAGGGGAAAGGCCCCAGCATTTT
TRBV7-9	few	TRBD1	TRBJ2-1	CASSLRGQGGNEQFF	TGTGCCAGCAGCTTAAGGGGACAGGGAGGCAATGAGCAGTTCTTC
TRBV28	-	-	TRBJ1-5	CASSRGGYSNQPQHF	TGTGCCAGCAGCCGTGGGGGCTATAGCAATCAGCCCCAGCATTTT
TRBV4-3	-	TRBD1	TRBJ2-2	CASSQDWTGRTGELFF	TGCGCCAGCAGCCAAGATTGGACAGGGCGTACCGGGGAGCTGTTTTTT
TRBV9	-	-	TRBJ1-6	CASSAERGGVTSPLHF	TGTGCCAGCAGCGCAGAGAGGGGGGGGGTTACTTCACCCCTCCACTTT
TRBV7-2	-	-	TRBJ1-1	CASSPGAANTEAFF	TGTGCCAGCAGCCCTGGGGCAGCTAACACTGAAGCTTTCTTT
TRBV6-2/TRBV6-3	-	TRBD1	TRBJ1-1	CASSYSGGARTEAFF	TGTGCCAGCAGTTACTCAGGGGGCGCGCGGACTGAAGCTTTCTTT
TRBV7-8	-	-	TRBJ1-1	CASSPEVGNAEAFF	TGTGCCAGCAGCCCAGAAGTGGGGAACGCTGAAGCTTTCTTT
TRBV11-2	-	-	TRBJ1-3	CASSLETAGSGNTIYF	TGTGCCAGCAGCTTAGAGACAGCGGGCTCTGGAAACACCATATATTTT
TRBV7-9	-	-	TRBJ1-3	CASGPTSGNTIYF	TGTGCCAGCGGGCCGACCTCTGGAAACACCATATATTTT
TRBV19	-	-	TRBJ1-5	CASSIRNWSQPQHF	TGTGCCAGTAGTATTAGAAATTGGAGCCAGCCCCAGCATTTT
TRBV21-1	-	-	TRBJ2-2	CASSKEVPDRGITGELFF	TGTGCCAGCAGCAAAGAGGTCCCTGACAGGGGGATCACCGGGGAGCTGTTTTTT
TRBV5-4	-	-	TRBJ1-4	CASSSGQRATNEKLFF	TGTGCCAGCAGCTCAGGACAGAGAGCAACTAATGAAAAACTGTTTTTT
TRBV3-1/TRBV3-2	-	TRBD2	TRBJ2-2	CASSPCGRALGGELFF	TGTGCCAGCAGTCCTTGCGGGAGGGCCCTAGGCGGGGAGCTGTTTTTT
TRBV6-5	-	-	TRBJ1-2	CASRGTGGNYGYTF	TGTGCCAGCAGGGGGACTGGCGGAAACTATGGCTACACCTTC
TRBV27	-	-	TRBJ2-3	CASTLGVGRSDTQYF	TGTGCCAGCACCCTAGGGGTGGGGAGATCAGATACGCAGTATTTT
TRBV25-1	-	-	TRBJ2-7	CASSDGVSFSYEQYF	TGTGCCAGCAGTGATGGTGTGAGTTTCTCCTACGAGCAGTACTTC
TRBV5-1	-	-	TRBJ1-3	CASSLDGVTSGNTIYF	TGCGCCAGCAGCTTGGATGGGGTTACCTCTGGAAACACCATATATTTT